Each of the 32 T cell receptor beta chains below was sequenced from the same sample in a study of cytomegalovirus exposure and HLA in healthy donors (dated by TCRdb to the late 2010s). Library construction relied on the immunoSEQ multiplex PCR assay. Drawn from immuneACCESS, this table holds only the in-frame rearrangements with V and J called that TCRdb kept. Clones are partly lost; checked studies trace under half to an unresolved V gene and leave the rest unexplained. In this sample the table shows fewer than 100,000 clones, roughly 93% of which occur a single time. The ten biggest clones cover about 2.2% of the sample. The material sequenced was PBMCs. All receptors come from a man between 25 and 39 years old in good health and CMV-seronegative.

The chain has TRBV5-1 and TRBJ2-5, with TRBD1 as a possible D gene (6 bases). CDR3 size: 13 residues. V was shortened by 4 bases and J by 1 base, with 8 bases between the two germline ends. Germline-derived CDR1 and CDR2 are SGHRS and YFSETQ. The DNA for the CDR3 is TGCGCCAGCAGCCTACAGGGCCAAGAGACCCAGTACTTC. Amino acids: CASSLQGQETQYF.

The chain couples TRBV27 to TRBJ2-7, with 7 nucleotides matching TRBD1. V dropped 6 bases and J dropped 0; count of bases not matched to a gene: 5. Germline CDR1 MNHEY, CDR2 SMNVEV (reference sequence). CDR3 length: 14 residues. The CDR3 DNA reads as TGTGCCAGCAGCCCCTGGGACAGCTCCTACGAGCAGTACTTC. Its translation is CASSPWDSSYEQYF.

This chain links TRBV7-3 with TRBJ2-5, with TRBD1 matching 7 bases. Germline-derived CDR1 and CDR2 are SGHTA and FQGTGA. CDR3 size: 14 residues. V lost 5 bases and J lost 1; bases outside the gene matches: 4. The CDR3 loop reads CASSLGGTQETQYF. CDR3 sequence (DNA): TGTGCCAGCAGCCTAGGGGGCACCCAAGAGACCCAGTACTTC.

The chain recombines TRBV10-2 with TRBJ1-2, with D possibly being TRBD1 (6 bases). Germline loops: CDR1 WSHSY, CDR2 SAAADI. The CDR3 is 13 residues long. V lost 2 bases, J lost 8 bases, and 12 bases lay in between. The CDR3 here is CASSETGKDGYTF. As DNA, the CDR3 is TGCGCCAGCAGTGAGACAGGGAAGGACGGCTACACCTTC.

This chain connects TRBV28 to TRBJ1-5, with D perhaps matching TRBD1 (6 bases). The CDR3 is 13 amino acids. Germline V gene sequence: CDR1 MDHEN, CDR2 SYDVKM. With 5 bases removed from V and 4 bases from J, the gap between germline ends came to 9 bases. This chain's CDR3 is CASSTGSNQPQHF. CDR3 coding DNA: TGTGCCAGCAGTACAGGGTCAAATCAGCCCCAGCATTTT.

V usage is TRBV6-4 and J usage is TRBJ2-2, with a weak D call TRBD1 (5 bases). Trimming removed 2 bases at V and 2 bases at J, with 6 bases between. Germline V CDR1 and CDR2: MRHNA, SNTAGT. The CDR3 sequence is 14 residues long. For the CDR3, the DNA is TGTGCCAGCAGTGACGACAGTAACACCGGGGAGCTGTTTTTT. Its protein is CASSDDSNTGELFF.

V and J are TRBV19 and TRBJ1-2, with no clear D. CDR1 and CDR2 (germline): LNHDA, SQIVND (reference sequence). The CDR3 runs to 15 residues. V dropped 3 bases and J dropped 5 bases, with 16 bases sitting between them. The DNA of the CDR3 is TGTGCCAGTAGTATGGTGGACGCGGGGAGGTATGGCTACACCTTC. The encoded protein is CASSMVDAGRYGYTF.

The gene calls are TRBV9 and TRBJ2-7; tentative D call: TRBD2 (5 bases). V was pared by 0 bases and J by 5 bases, with 18 bases between. The CDR3 length is 16 residues. Germline V gene lookup returns CDR1 SGDLS and CDR2 YYNGEE. The CDR3 DNA is TGTGCCAGCAGCGTAGGGCCCTTCGGGAACCGGAACGAGCAGTACTTC. Translating it yields CASSVGPFGNRNEQYF.

The chain has TRBV18 and TRBJ2-2; TRBD1 is a possible D gene (6 bases). CDR1 is KGHSH, CDR2 LQKENI, per germline. The V and J ends lost 4 bases and 3 bases respectively, with 9 bases between them. The CDR3 length is 14 residues. The CDR3: CASSRYRDTGELFF. The CDR3, as DNA: TGTGCCAGCTCACGATACAGGGACACCGGGGAGCTGTTTTTT.

The rearrangement joins TRBV7-8 to TRBJ2-3, with 10 bases aligning to TRBD2. V was clipped by 0 bases and J by 2 bases; unmatched bases: 2. CDR3 length: 16 amino acids. CDR1 is SGHVS, CDR2 FQNEAQ, per germline. The CDR3 DNA reads as TGTGCCAGCAGCTTAGCTAGCGGGGGGTACACAGATACGCAGTATTTT. The encoded protein is CASSLASGGYTDTQYF.

The gene calls are TRBV28 and TRBJ1-2; 7 bases map to TRBD1. The CDR3 covers 15 residues. V trimming: 5 bases; J trimming: 4 bases; junction bases outside the gene matches: 10. CDR1 and CDR2 from the germline V gene are MDHEN and SYDVKM. CDR3 nucleotide sequence: TGTGCCAGCAGTAAGGCCGGGACAGCCCGCTATGGCTACACCTTC. The encoded protein is CASSKAGTARYGYTF.

The chain carries TRBV18 and TRBJ2-7; D perhaps matches TRBD1 (5 bases). Germline CDR1 reads KGHSH; CDR2 reads LQKENI. V was trimmed by 6 bases and J by 3 bases, leaving 18 bases between them. The CDR3 runs to 15 residues. This chain's CDR3 is CASSLGDSPLYEQYF. As DNA, the CDR3 is TGTGCCAGCTCCCTCGGAGACAGCCCCCTCTACGAGCAGTACTTC.

The chain uses TRBV27 and TRBJ2-7, with TRBD2 matching 7 bases. The V segment lost 5 bases and the J segment 4 bases; nucleotides outside the gene matches: 8. The germline gives CDR1 MNHEY, CDR2 SMNVEV (reference sequence). CDR3 length: 14 amino acids. CDR3 region: CASSAGGRVYEQYF. As DNA, the CDR3 is TGTGCCAGCAGTGCCGGGGGGAGGGTGTACGAGCAGTACTTC.

CDR3 sequence reads: CASRTTGTGEGYTF. The CDR3 DNA reads as TGTGCCAGCAGAACCACCGGGACAGGGGAAGGCTACACCTTC. The chain joins TRBV28 to TRBJ1-2, with 10 bases fitting TRBD1. CDR3 length: 14 residues. Germline-derived CDR1 and CDR2 are MDHEN and SYDVKM. Trimming at V came to 6 bases and at J to 8 bases, leaving 9 bases not matched to a gene.

The chain carries TRBV6-5 and TRBJ1-6, with a tentative D call TRBD1 (5 bases). Germline V gives CDR1 MNHEY, CDR2 SVGAGI. Trimming took off 5 bases at V and 8 bases at J, with 10 bases between the two ends. CDR3 length: 13 amino acids. Written as DNA, the CDR3 is TGTGCCAGCAGTGGGGGGAGGGATTCACCCCTCCACTTT. Translation gives CASSGGRDSPLHF.

V gene TRBV18 combines with J gene TRBJ2-5; 11 nucleotides align to TRBD2. Per the germline V gene, CDR1 is KGHSH and CDR2 is LQKENI. Germline trimming cut 6 bases from V and 3 bases from J; bases unmatched to any gene: 18. The CDR3 extends over 19 amino acids. Written as DNA, the CDR3 is TGTGCCAGCTCGCACCTCCTAGCGGGAGGCTCCGGTGGGAAAGAGACCCAGTACTTC. Protein sequence: CASSHLLAGGSGGKETQYF.

V and J are TRBV18 and TRBJ2-7, with 7 bases lining up with TRBD1. The CDR3 totals 16 residues. CDR1 and CDR2 (germline): KGHSH, LQKENI. After removal of 0 bases from V and 0 bases from J, the junction contained 5 bases not matched to a gene. CDR3 loop: CASSPPAPGGSYEQYF. DNA for the CDR3: TGTGCCAGCTCACCACCGGCGCCAGGGGGCTCCTACGAGCAGTACTTC.

The genes are TRBV5-5 and TRBJ2-2, with D maybe TRBD2 (6 bases). The V gene's germline CDR1 is SGHKS and CDR2 YYEKEE (reference sequence). Trimming shortened V by 4 bases and J by 6 bases, and 19 bases separated the two germline ends. The CDR3 covers 16 residues. The CDR3 sequence: CASSRTGAGTAGELFF. The CDR3 DNA follows: TGTGCCAGCAGCCGAACCGGAGCCGGGACTGCCGGGGAGCTGTTTTTT. Combining the CDR3 with reference TRBV5-5 and TRBJ2-2 gives the whole variable domain DAGVTQSPTHLIKTRGQQVTLRCSPISGHKSVSWYQQVLGQGPQFIFQYYEKEERGRGNFPDRFSARQFPNYSSELNVNALLLGDSALYLCASSRTGAGTAGELFFGEGSRLTVL.

The chain is built from TRBV7-9 and TRBJ2-7; 9 bases line up with TRBD1. The ends lost 5 bases at V and 2 bases at J; junction bases unmatched: 4. CDR3 length: 14 amino acids. The germline V gene has CDR1 SEHNR and CDR2 FQNEAQ (reference sequence). CDR3 amino acids: CASSPRDRAYEQYF. The CDR3 nucleotides are TGTGCCAGCAGCCCCAGGGACAGGGCCTACGAGCAGTACTTC.

The chain is built from TRBV7-8 and TRBJ2-5; 7 positions agree with TRBD1. Trimming at V came to 4 bases and at J to 5 bases, leaving 13 bases not matched to a gene. Germline loops: CDR1 SGHVS, CDR2 FQNEAQ. The CDR3 extends over 16 amino acids. The CDR3: CASSSATGALGETQYF. The CDR3 region has the DNA TGTGCCAGCAGCTCCGCCACAGGGGCGTTGGGTGAGACCCAGTACTTC.

This chain links TRBV28 with TRBJ1-1, with D possibly TRBD1 on 6 matching bases. Germline V gene lookup returns CDR1 MDHEN and CDR2 SYDVKM. The CDR3 loop spans 14 amino acids. Trimming removed 6 bases from V and 0 bases from J, with 11 bases in between. The CDR3 reads CASSPGQLNTEAFF. In nucleotides, the CDR3 is TGTGCCAGCAGCCCCGGACAGTTGAACACTGAAGCTTTCTTT.

The chain is built from TRBV5-4 and TRBJ1-1, with D possibly TRBD1 on 6 matching bases. The V and J ends lost 3 bases and 3 bases respectively, with 24 bases between them. CDR1 and CDR2 from the germline V gene are SGHNT and YYREEE (reference sequence). There are 18 residues in the CDR3. The CDR3 sequence is CASSSEQGWAGVYTEAFF. The CDR3, as DNA: TGTGCCAGCAGCTCGGAACAGGGTTGGGCGGGGGTGTACACTGAAGCTTTCTTT. The full variable domain, its missing parts supplied by reference TRBV5-4 and TRBJ1-1, is ETGVTQSPTHLIKTRGQQVTLRCSSQSGHNTVSWYQQALGQGPQFIFQYYREEENGRGNFPPRFSGLQFPNYSSELNVNALELDDSALYLCASSSEQGWAGVYTEAFFGQGTRLTVV.

This chain uses TRBV6-5 with TRBJ1-1; D may be TRBD1 (6 bases). CDR1 and CDR2 from the germline V gene are MNHEY and SVGAGI. CDR3 size: 14 residues. The V end was cut by 6 bases, the J end by 1 base, with 12 bases between. CDR3 in amino acids: CASRRDTENTEAFF. In nucleotides, the CDR3 is TGTGCCAGCAGAAGGGACACGGAGAACACTGAAGCTTTCTTT.

The chain employs TRBV11-2 and TRBJ1-5; D is ambiguous. Trimming shortened V by 3 bases and J by 3 bases, and 6 bases separated the two germline ends. Per germline, CDR1 SGHAT and CDR2 FQNNGV. CDR3 length equals 13 residues. This CDR3 is CASSFGDNQPQHF. As DNA, the CDR3 is TGTGCCAGCAGCTTCGGGGACAATCAGCCCCAGCATTTT.

The V gene is TRBV6-5, the J gene TRBJ2-2; D remains unclear. The germline V gene has CDR1 MNHEY and CDR2 SVGAGI. V lost 6 bases and J 4 bases, leaving 12 bases between the germline ends. This CDR3 contains 14 residues. CDR3: CASSPLTGTGELFF. CDR3 nucleotides: TGTGCCAGCAGCCCTCTCACTGGCACCGGGGAGCTGTTTTTT.

The chain has TRBV27 and TRBJ1-2; weak D call: TRBD1 (5 bases). Trimming left V 6 bases short and J 5 bases short, with 16 bases between. The CDR3 length is 14 residues. The germline gives CDR1 MNHEY, CDR2 SMNVEV (reference sequence). The CDR3 nucleotides are TGTGCCAGCAGGGGAACCGACAGAAGGTATGGCTACACCTTC. Translation gives CASRGTDRRYGYTF.

CDR3 loop: CASSPSLAGNEQFF. CDR3 DNA sequence: TGTGCCAGCAGCCCCTCCTTAGCGGGAAATGAGCAGTTCTTC. The chain couples TRBV7-9 to TRBJ2-1; the match to TRBD2 covers 8 bases. The CDR3 runs to 14 residues. From germline, CDR1 is SEHNR and CDR2 FQNEAQ (reference sequence). With V trimmed by 5 bases and J by 7 bases, 7 bases remained unmatched.

This chain uses TRBV4-1 with TRBJ2-1; 9 bases agree with TRBD1. Germline values: CDR1 MGHRA, CDR2 YSYEKL. The CDR3 spans 16 residues. The trim removed 4 bases at V and 2 bases at J, leaving 6 bases unmatched. The CDR3 nucleotides are TGCGCCAGCAGCCTCCGGGACAGGGACACCTACAATGAGCAGTTCTTC. Translated, it gives CASSLRDRDTYNEQFF.

The chain couples TRBV7-9 to TRBJ1-1; D gene uncertain. The V gene lost 4 bases and the J gene lost 11 bases, with 17 bases spanning the gap. Germline-derived CDR1 and CDR2 are SEHNR and FQNEAQ (reference sequence). This CDR3 region has 13 residues. CDR3 loop: CASSSTVPPGAFF. The DNA of the CDR3 is TGTGCCAGCAGCTCGACTGTTCCCCCGGGGGCTTTCTTT. Filled out from reference TRBV7-9 and TRBJ1-1, the complete variable domain reads DTGVSQNPRHKITKRGQNVTFRCDPISEHNRLYWYRQTLGQGPEFLTYFQNEAQLEKSRLLSDRFSAERPKGSFSTLEIQRTEQGDSAMYLCASSSTVPPGAFFGQGTRLTVV.

A single count supports this clone. The chain has TRBV19 and TRBJ1-1, with a weak D call TRBD1 (6 bases). Trimming removed 6 bases from V and 0 bases from J, with 8 bases in between. Germline V gives CDR1 LNHDA, CDR2 SQIVND (reference sequence). The CDR3 length is 13 residues. The CDR3 reads CASSGQLNTEAFF. The CDR3 coding sequence is TGTGCCAGTAGCGGACAGTTGAACACTGAAGCTTTCTTT.

J is TRBJ2-1 and V is TRBV6-6; tentative D call: TRBD1 (6 bases). CDR1 and CDR2 (germline): MNHNY, SVGAGI (reference sequence). The CDR3 has 13 residues. The CDR3 bases are TGTGCAGGAAGCACCAGGGGCATAAATGAGCAGTTCTTC. Amino acids: CAGSTRGINEQFF.

This clone was found once. V usage is TRBV6-5 and J usage is TRBJ2-1, with TRBD1 identical over 9 bases. V was clipped by 7 bases and J by 2 bases; unmatched bases: 3. The length of the CDR3 is 14 residues. CDR1 and CDR2 (germline): MNHEY, SVGAGI. The chain's CDR3 is CASTDRGAYNEQFF. In nucleotides, the CDR3 is TGTGCCAGCACCGACAGGGGGGCCTACAATGAGCAGTTCTTC.